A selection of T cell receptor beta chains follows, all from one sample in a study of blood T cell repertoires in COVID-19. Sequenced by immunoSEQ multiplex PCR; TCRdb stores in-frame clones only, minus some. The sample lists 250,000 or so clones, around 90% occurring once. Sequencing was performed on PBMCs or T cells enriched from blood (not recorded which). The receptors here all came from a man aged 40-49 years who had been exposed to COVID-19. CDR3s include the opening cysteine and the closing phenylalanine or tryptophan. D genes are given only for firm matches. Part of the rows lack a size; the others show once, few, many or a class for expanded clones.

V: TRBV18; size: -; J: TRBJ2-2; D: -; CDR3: CASSSSGLGELFF; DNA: TGTGCCAGCTCCTCCTCAGGCCTCGGGGAGCTGTTTTTT
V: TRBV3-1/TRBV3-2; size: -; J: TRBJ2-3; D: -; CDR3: CASSLYTGHQADTQYF; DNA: TGTGCCAGCAGCCTCTATACAGGGCACCAGGCAGATACGCAGTATTTT
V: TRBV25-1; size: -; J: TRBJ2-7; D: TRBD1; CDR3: CASSDRDRVREQYF; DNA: TGTGCCAGCAGTGATCGCGACAGGGTCCGCGAGCAGTACTTC
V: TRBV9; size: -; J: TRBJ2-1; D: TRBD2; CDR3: CASSVTGGPRNEQFF; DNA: TGTGCCAGCAGCGTAACGGGAGGGCCGAGGAATGAGCAGTTCTTC
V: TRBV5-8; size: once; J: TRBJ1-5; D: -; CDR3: CASSFFQGYVSNQPQHF; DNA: TGTGCCAGCAGCTTTTTCCAGGGGTATGTTAGCAATCAGCCCCAGCATTTT
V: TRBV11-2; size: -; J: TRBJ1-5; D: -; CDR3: CASSFVTGNRGNQPQHF; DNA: TGTGCCAGCAGCTTCGTGACAGGCAACAGGGGCAATCAGCCCCAGCATTTT
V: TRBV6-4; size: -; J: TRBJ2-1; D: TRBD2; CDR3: CASSEQGLAVTYNEQFF; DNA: TGTGCCAGCAGTGAACAAGGTCTAGCGGTGACCTACAATGAGCAGTTCTTC
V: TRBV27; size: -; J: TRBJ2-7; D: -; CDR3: CASSFLAGPYEQYF; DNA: TGTGCCAGCAGTTTTCTTGCAGGGCCCTACGAGCAGTACTTC
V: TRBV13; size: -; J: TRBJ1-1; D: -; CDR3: CASSTLRGNTEAFF; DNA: TGTGCCAGCAGCACGCTAAGGGGGAACACTGAAGCTTTCTTT
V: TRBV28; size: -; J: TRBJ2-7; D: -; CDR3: CASSLHRGGYEQYF; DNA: TGTGCCAGCAGTTTACACAGGGGAGGCTACGAGCAGTACTTC
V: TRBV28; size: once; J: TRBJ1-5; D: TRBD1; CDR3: CASSLGQGNQPQHF; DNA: TGTGCCAGCAGTTTAGGACAGGGCAATCAGCCCCAGCATTTT
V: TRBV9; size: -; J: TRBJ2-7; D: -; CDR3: CASSVGSGGRSYEQYF; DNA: TGTGCCAGCAGCGTAGGATCCGGGGGTAGGTCCTACGAGCAGTACTTC
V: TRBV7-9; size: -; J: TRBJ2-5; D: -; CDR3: CASSVTQGEGETQYF; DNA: TGTGCCAGCAGCGTGACACAGGGGGAGGGCGAGACCCAGTACTTC
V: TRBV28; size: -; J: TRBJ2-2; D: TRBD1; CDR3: CASSPLQGSPGELFF; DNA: TGTGCCAGCAGTCCATTACAGGGGTCCCCCGGGGAGCTGTTTTTT
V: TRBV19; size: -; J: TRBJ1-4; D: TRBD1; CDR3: CASSILGQGVEKLFF; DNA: TGTGCCAGTAGTATACTCGGACAGGGGGTTGAAAAACTGTTTTTT
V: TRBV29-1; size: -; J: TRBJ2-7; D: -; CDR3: CSCEADGGSYEQYF; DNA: TGCAGCTGCGAGGCGGACGGAGGATCCTACGAGCAGTACTTC
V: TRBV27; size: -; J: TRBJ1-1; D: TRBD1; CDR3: CASRPGQMNTEAFF; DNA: TGTGCCAGCAGACCGGGACAGATGAACACTGAAGCTTTCTTT
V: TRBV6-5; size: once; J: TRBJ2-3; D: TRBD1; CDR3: CASRIPGQGPDTQYF; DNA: TGTGCCAGCAGGATACCGGGACAGGGGCCAGATACGCAGTATTTT
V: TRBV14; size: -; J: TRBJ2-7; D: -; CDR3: CASSHGDSYEQYF; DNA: TGTGCCAGCAGCCACGGTGACAGCTACGAGCAGTACTTC
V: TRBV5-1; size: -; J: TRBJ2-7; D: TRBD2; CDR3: CASSLILAGTSGSSSHEQYF; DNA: TGCGCCAGCAGCTTGATTTTGGCGGGGACTAGCGGGAGCTCTTCCCACGAGCAGTACTTC
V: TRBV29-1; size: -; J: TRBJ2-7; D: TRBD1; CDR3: CSVEAGGDYEQYF; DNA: TGCAGCGTTGAAGCAGGGGGAGACTACGAGCAGTACTTC
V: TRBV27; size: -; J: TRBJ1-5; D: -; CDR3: CASSLKPDSYSNQPQHF; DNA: TGTGCCAGCAGTTTAAAGCCGGACAGCTATAGCAATCAGCCCCAGCATTTT
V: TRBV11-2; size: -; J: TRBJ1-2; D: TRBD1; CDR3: CASSLGRGSYGYTF; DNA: TGTGCCAGCAGCTTAGGCAGGGGGTCTTATGGCTACACCTTC
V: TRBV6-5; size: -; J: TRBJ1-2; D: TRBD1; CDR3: CASSSRTGNGYTF; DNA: TGTGCCAGCAGTTCTAGGACAGGGAATGGCTACACCTTC
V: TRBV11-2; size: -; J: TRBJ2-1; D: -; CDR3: CASSPDNEQFF; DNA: TGTGCCAGCAGCCCGGACAATGAGCAGTTCTTC
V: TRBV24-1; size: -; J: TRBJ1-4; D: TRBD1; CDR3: CATSDQISTTGVEKLFF; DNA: TGTGCCACCAGTGACCAGATCTCTACGACAGGGGTTGAAAAACTGTTTTTT
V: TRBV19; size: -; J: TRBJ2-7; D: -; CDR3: CASSTWTPPRMLEQYF; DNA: TGTGCCAGTAGTACCTGGACTCCCCCCCGTATGCTCGAGCAGTACTTC
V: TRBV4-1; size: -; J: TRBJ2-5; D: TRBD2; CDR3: CASSQGSRLAGETQYF; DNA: TGCGCCAGCAGCCAAGGTTCGAGGCTAGCGGGAGAGACCCAGTACTTC
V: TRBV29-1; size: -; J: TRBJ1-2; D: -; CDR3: CSVESEGRDYGYTF; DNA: TGCAGCGTTGAATCGGAGGGGCGCGACTATGGCTACACCTTC